The sequence of this T cell receptor beta chain was determined in a study of shared clonotypes between healthy human individuals. Germline lookup yields CDR1 MNHNY and CDR2 SVGAGI (reference sequence). The CDR3 has 14 amino acids. With 5 bases removed from V and 0 bases from J, the gap between germline ends came to 7 bases. The repertoire was sequenced with immunoSEQ multiplex PCR; TCRdb's copy has only in-frame clones and lacks some. The sample lists some 1.1 million clones; 70% to 85% were seen once. The sequencing input was memory CD4+ T cells from PBMCs. Subset here: CD45RA-negative fraction. The source is a man aged 18 to 35 in good health. Some clones in this sample may be carry-over from other donors' samples. The rearrangement links TRBV6-6 to TRBJ1-4; no clear D gene. Written as DNA, the CDR3 is TGTGCCAGCAGTCCGGTTGCAACTAATGAAAAACTGTTTTTT. It is translated as CASSPVATNEKLFF.